This TCR beta chain was identified during a study of T-cell memory formation after mild COVID-19. Study-level findings and limits: Clones shrinking between day 15 and 85 showed a balanced CD4/CD8 split, and those that grew later tilted toward CD4+.

V was clipped by 5 bases and J by 6 bases, with 11 bases between them. The CDR3 spans 12 residues. Per germline, CDR1 SGHAT and CDR2 FQNNGV. The table lists this clonotype with many counts. Its target is unknown. 5'RACE primed from the constant segment yielded TCR alpha and TCR beta cDNA libraries bearing sample barcodes and UMIs. TCRdb reanalysed the 5' RACE reads using MiXCR and keeps one entry per CDR3 protein. The sample lists a few hundred thousand distinct CDR3 sequences; roughly 17% were seen once. The genes are TRBV11-2 and TRBJ2-7; weak D call: TRBD1 (6 bases). This clonotype was sampled from a man younger than 35 who had mild COVID-19 (a few samples of this study predate the infection). Cell type and time point are not known. The specimen sequenced was PBMCs or a T cell subset sorted from them (not recorded which). The CDR3 DNA reads as TGTGCCAGCAGCCTAACAGGGACCGAGCAGTACTTC. Its translation is CASSLTGTEQYF.